These 13 T cell receptor beta chains originate from one sample sequenced in a study of CD8 T cells in ankylosing spondylitis. TCRdb fed the 5' RACE reads into MiXCR, producing one record per CDR3 protein. The sample includes around 250,000 distinct CDR3 sequences, around 11% of them seen just once. The sequenced sample consisted of blood, either unsorted or a sorted T cell fraction (not recorded which). These TCRs come from a male donor with ankylosing spondylitis or in good health (not recorded which).

This clonotype was picked up many times. The rearrangement links TRBV15 to TRBJ2-1, with TRBD2 identical over 8 bases. The CDR3 covers 16 residues. V shed 1 base, J shed 6 bases, and the junction held 8 bases outside the gene matches. The germline V gene encodes CDR1 LNHNV and CDR2 YYDKDF (reference sequence). CDR3 protein: CATSRGRTREGNEQFF. In DNA, the CDR3 is TGTGCCACCAGCAGAGGACGTACCCGGGAGGGCAATGAGCAGTTCTTC.

The chain is built from TRBV5-5 and TRBJ2-7, with D possibly matching TRBD2 (5 bases). There are 16 residues in the CDR3. CDR1 and CDR2 from the germline V gene are SGHKS and YYEKEE (reference sequence). V lost 0 bases and J 1 base, leaving 14 bases between the germline ends. The CDR3 loop is CASSLGAGVGSYEQYF. The CDR3 DNA reads as TGTGCCAGCAGCTTGGGGGCGGGTGTTGGTTCCTACGAGCAGTACTTC.

This clonotype was detected many times. The chain combines TRBV5-6 with TRBJ2-1, with TRBD1 matching 8 bases. Germline trimming cut 0 bases from V and 3 bases from J; bases unmatched to any gene: 2. In germline, CDR1 is SGHDT, CDR2 YYEEEE. The CDR3 spans 15 residues. The CDR3 bases are TGTGCCAGCAGCTTGGGACAGGGGTTCTACAATGAGCAGTTCTTC. It specifies CASSLGQGFYNEQFF.

The sample holds many counts of this clonotype. This chain uses TRBV12-3 or TRBV12-4 with TRBJ1-1; D unclear. V lost 3 bases to trimming and J lost 8 bases, with 7 bases between them. CDR3 length: 11 amino acids. CDR3 amino acids: CASSFGLEAFF. The CDR3 DNA is TGTGCCAGCAGTTTTGGTCTAGAAGCTTTCTTT.

This clonotype was seen many times. The genes are TRBV20-1 and TRBJ2-2; D uncertain. Trimming left V 1 base short and J 4 bases short, with 10 bases between. CDR3 length: 14 residues. Per germline, CDR1 DFQATT and CDR2 SNEGSKA (reference sequence). CDR3: CSARVNRATGELFF. The CDR3 DNA reads as TGCAGTGCTAGAGTTAACAGAGCCACCGGGGAGCTGTTTTTT.

This clonotype has a count of ten or more. This chain connects TRBV10-2 to TRBJ2-7, with 10 positions matching TRBD2. The V gene end was trimmed by 9 bases and the J gene end by 3 bases; junction bases not matched to a gene: 5. The V gene's germline CDR1 is WSHSY and CDR2 SAAADI. This CDR3 has 13 amino acids. The CDR3 coding sequence is TGCGCCAGTCACCCTAGCGGGAGCTACGAGCAGTACTTC. Protein product: CASHPSGSYEQYF.

This clonotype was counted only a few times. The gene calls are TRBV19 and TRBJ2-7; D remains ambiguous. Per the germline V gene, CDR1 is LNHDA and CDR2 is SQIVND (reference sequence). The CDR3 spans 13 residues. The V end lost 2 bases, the J end lost 0 bases, and 5 bases lay between the germline ends. CDR3 bases: TGTGCCAGTAGTATATTCCTCTCCTACGAGCAGTACTTC. It specifies CASSIFLSYEQYF. Supplemented by reference TRBV19 and TRBJ2-7, the full variable domain reads DGGITQSPKYLFRKEGQNVTLSCEQNLNHDAMYWYRQDPGQGLRLIYYSQIVNDFQKGDIAEGYSVSREKKESFPLTVTSAQKNPTAFYLCASSIFLSYEQYFGPGTRLTVT.

On this clonotype itself: A much more abundant neighbour one base away suggests this may be a read error. The chain couples TRBV4-1 to TRBJ2-7, with D perhaps matching TRBD2 (5 bases). This CDR3 region has 15 residues. CDR1 is MGHRA and CDR2 is YSYEKL in the germline V gene. The CDR3 region has the DNA TGCGTCAGCAGCCCAGGACTTCTTTCTTACTACGAGCAGTACTTC. Protein sequence: CVSSPGLLSYYEQYF.

In this sample, this clonotype turned up a few times. The J gene is TRBJ2-7, the V gene TRBV7-6; TRBD2 matches at 12 bases. Germline V CDR1 and CDR2: SGHVS, FNYEAQ. V was pared by 4 bases and J by 3 bases, with 4 bases of the junction left unmatched. The CDR3 is 15 amino acids. The CDR3 protein is CASSSPLAGGYEQYF. The CDR3 bases are TGTGCCAGCAGCTCGCCACTAGCGGGAGGCTACGAGCAGTACTTC.

This clonotype was picked up many times. This chain joins TRBV24-1 and TRBJ2-1; D remains unclear. Germline V gives CDR1 KGHDR, CDR2 SFDVKD. CDR3 size: 11 residues. V was trimmed by 4 bases and J by 7 bases, leaving 4 bases between them. CDR3: CATSEVNEQFF. CDR3 bases: TGTGCCACCAGTGAGGTGAATGAGCAGTTCTTC.

This clonotype has a handful of counts. The CDR3 DNA is TGTGCCAGCAGCTTGACCATCGACGGGGAGCGCACAGATACGCAGTATTTT. Its protein is CASSLTIDGERTDTQYF. The chain links TRBV5-5 to TRBJ2-3; TRBD2 is a possible D gene (5 bases). This CDR3 has 17 residues. V was pared by 1 base and J by 1 base, with 16 bases between. Looked up from germline, CDR1 is SGHKS and CDR2 is YYEKEE (reference sequence).

The gene calls are TRBV20-1 and TRBJ2-7; D tentatively reads TRBD1 or TRBD2 (5 bases each). V lost 6 bases to trimming and J lost 3 bases, with 15 bases between them. Germline values: CDR1 DFQATT, CDR2 SNEGSKA (reference sequence). The CDR3 consists of 13 residues. The CDR3 DNA follows: TGCAGTGCCCCCAGGGACCGCAGCTACGAGCAGTACTTC. This translates into CSAPRDRSYEQYF.

The chain employs TRBV21-1 and TRBJ2-7; TRBD1 is the table's D call and was not checked against the DNA. TRBV21-1 represents a pseudogene. The CDR3 is made up of 14 amino acids. CDR3 DNA sequence: TGTGCCAGCAGCAAAGGACAGGGAAGTCTCGAGCAGTACTTC. Amino acids: CASSKGQGSLEQYF.